This TCR beta chain was sequenced during a study of CD8 T cells in ankylosing spondylitis. Study results and limitations: There was reportedly significant enrichment of clones that were disease-linked in matched ankylosing spondylitis synovial fluid.

TCRdb redid the calling of the 5' RACE reads with MiXCR, one entry per CDR3 protein. The top ten clones hold less than 3% of a sample with 200,000 to 300,000 distinct CDR3 sequences, 8% to 11% of them seen once. This clonotype came up many times. Its target is not known. The V and J ends lost 3 bases and 3 bases, in that order; junction bases with no gene match: 9. Germline lookup yields CDR1 SGDLS and CDR2 YYNGEE. This CDR3 contains 16 residues. Sequencing was carried out using blood, either unsorted or a sorted T cell fraction (not recorded which). The TCR was taken from a male donor with ankylosing spondylitis or in good health (not recorded which). The chain couples TRBV9 to TRBJ2-7, with 10 bases matching TRBD1. The CDR3 sequence: CASSGGDRGPLYEQYF. The CDR3 coding sequence is TGTGCCAGCAGCGGGGGGGACAGGGGCCCTCTCTACGAGCAGTACTTC. Together with reference TRBV9 and TRBJ2-7, the CDR3 gives the full variable domain: DSGVTQTPKHLITATGQRVTLRCSPRSGDLSVYWYQQSLDQGLQFLIQYYNGEERAKGNILERFSAQQFPDLHSELNLSSLELGDSALYFCASSGGDRGPLYEQYFGPGTRLTVT.